The entry that follows covers one TCR beta chain sequence. This entry is derived from a study of monozygotic twins with inflammatory bowel disease. TCRdb re-called the 5' RACE reads and gives one entry per CDR3 protein, without DNA. This table holds about 380,000 distinct CDR3 sequences. What was sequenced was blood. This sequence was found in a human donor with ulcerative colitis or Crohn's disease, or a healthy co-twin of an affected twin (not recorded which).

CDR3 in amino acids: CASSVVGSGPITDTQYF. V gene TRBV9 combines with J gene TRBJ2-3; TCRdb selects TRBD2, and the lack of DNA leaves this call unchecked. The CDR3 is 17 amino acids. Looked up from germline, CDR1 is SGDLS and CDR2 is YYNGEE.